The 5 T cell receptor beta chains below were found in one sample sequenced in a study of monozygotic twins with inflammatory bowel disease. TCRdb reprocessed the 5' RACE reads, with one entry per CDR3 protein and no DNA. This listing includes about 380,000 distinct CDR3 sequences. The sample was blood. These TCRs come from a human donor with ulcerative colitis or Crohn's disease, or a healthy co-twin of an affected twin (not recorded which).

CDR3 sequence: CASNSPIITLAKNIQYF. This chain uses TRBV6-5 with TRBJ2-4. Germline V gene sequence: CDR1 MNHEY, CDR2 SVGAGI. This CDR3 region has 17 residues.

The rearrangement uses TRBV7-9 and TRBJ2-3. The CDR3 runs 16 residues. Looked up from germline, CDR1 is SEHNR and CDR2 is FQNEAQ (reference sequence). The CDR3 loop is CASSLPDEPSTDTQYF.

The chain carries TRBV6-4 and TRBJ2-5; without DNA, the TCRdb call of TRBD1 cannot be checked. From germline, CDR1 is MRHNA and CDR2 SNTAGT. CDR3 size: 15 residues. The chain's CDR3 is CASSPVAGASGTQYF.

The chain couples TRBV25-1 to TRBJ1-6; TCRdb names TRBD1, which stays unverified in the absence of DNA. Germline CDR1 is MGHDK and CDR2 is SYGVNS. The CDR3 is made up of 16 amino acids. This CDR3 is CASTPSGTGMVSPLHF.

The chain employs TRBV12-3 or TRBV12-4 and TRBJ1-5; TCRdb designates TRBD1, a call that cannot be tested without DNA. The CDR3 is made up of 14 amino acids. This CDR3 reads CASSFRGENQPQHF.